A single sample is the source of the 5 T cell receptor beta chains below, sequenced in a study of vaccination effects on CD4 cells after COVID-19. Antigen-specific CD4+ T cell clonotypes were called by their expansion after viral peptide-pool culture in ViraFEST. Cells that had been cultured for roughly ten days were the source of isolated CD4+ T cells. SARS-CoV-2 infection was confirmed by PCR in the person between March and December 2020. The protocol was immunoSEQ multiplex PCR, while the TCRdb copy is restricted to in-frame clones and leaves out a portion. Found here are 25,000 to 35,000 clones, just over 70% of them singletons; the top ten hold around 30%. No cognate antigen is known for these TCRs. This sample comprised CD4+ T cells from PBMCs cultured with a peptide pool, obtained before COVID-19 vaccination. These receptors originate from a human donor who had a prior SARS-CoV-2 infection.

The chain employs TRBV19 and TRBJ2-7, with D tentatively TRBD2 (5 bases). This CDR3 comprises 12 residues. V was cut by 5 bases and J by 3 bases, with 8 bases left in between. The germline CDR1 and CDR2 sequences are LNHDA and SQIVND (reference sequence). The CDR3 region has the DNA TGTGCCAGTAGTGGGAGACTCTACGAGCAGTACTTC. It codes for CASSGRLYEQYF.

The gene calls are TRBV20-1 and TRBJ2-1, with D unresolved. This CDR3 is 11 amino acids long. Trimming cost V 4 bases and J 6 bases, with 7 bases left between them. CDR1 DFQATT and CDR2 SNEGSKA come from the germline V gene (reference sequence). The CDR3 is CSANTINEQFF. In nucleotides, the CDR3 is TGCAGTGCTAATACGATCAATGAGCAGTTCTTC.

The gene calls are TRBV10-3 and TRBJ1-2; tentative D call: TRBD1 (6 bases). The V end lost 0 bases, the J end lost 4 bases, and 9 bases lay between the germline ends. The CDR3 totals 14 residues. Germline V gives CDR1 ENHRY, CDR2 SYGVKD. CDR3: CAISESGASYGYTF. The CDR3 DNA reads as TGTGCCATCAGTGAGTCGGGGGCCTCCTATGGCTACACCTTC.

The gene calls are TRBV20-1 and TRBJ1-1; unclear D gene. Trimming shortened V by 3 bases and J by 2 bases, and 4 bases separated the two germline ends. Looked up from germline, CDR1 is DFQATT and CDR2 is SNEGSKA (reference sequence). The CDR3 consists of 11 residues. The CDR3 DNA follows: TGCAGTGCTAGTCTCAACACTGAAGCTTTCTTT. It yields the protein CSASLNTEAFF.

The genes are TRBV30 and TRBJ2-3; tentatively, D is TRBD1 (5 bases). V lost 4 bases to trimming and J lost 2 bases, with 16 bases between them. The germline V gene encodes CDR1 GTSNPN and CDR2 SVGIG (reference sequence). The CDR3 extends over 15 amino acids. The CDR3 sequence is CAWTKGVTITDTQYF. In DNA form, the CDR3 reads TGTGCCTGGACGAAAGGGGTCACAATCACAGATACGCAGTATTTT. The full variable domain, rest sourced from reference TRBV30 and TRBJ2-3, is SQTIHQWPATLVQPVGSPLSLECTVEGTSNPNLYWYRQAAGRGLQLLFYSVGIGQISSEVPQNLSASRPQDRQFILSSKKLLLSDSGFYLCAWTKGVTITDTQYFGPGTRLTVL.